This T cell receptor (beta chain) was identified in a study of OX40 agonist ivuxolimab in advanced cancers. Autoimmune disease history or systemic immunosuppression excluded patients. Peripheral blood came from all dose cohorts at three timepoints. V lost 7 bases, J lost 7 bases, and 16 bases lay in between. Germline V lookup: CDR1 SNHLY, CDR2 FYNNEI. This CDR3 has 13 residues. The data were produced by immunoSEQ multiplex PCR, yet TCRdb's version contains in-frame clones alone and is incomplete. The data show 55,000 to 80,000 clones, about four fifths seen once. The chain carries TRBV2 and TRBJ1-2; D remains ambiguous. The specimen comprised CD4+ or CD8+ T cells sorted from blood, sampled in a trial of the OX40 agonist ivuxolimab. The TCR originated in an adult with an advanced solid tumor such as melanoma, head and neck, liver or kidney cancer. CDR3 region: CASTARGRSGYTF. CDR3 sequence (DNA): TGTGCCAGCACCGCAAGAGGGAGGTCTGGCTACACCTTC.